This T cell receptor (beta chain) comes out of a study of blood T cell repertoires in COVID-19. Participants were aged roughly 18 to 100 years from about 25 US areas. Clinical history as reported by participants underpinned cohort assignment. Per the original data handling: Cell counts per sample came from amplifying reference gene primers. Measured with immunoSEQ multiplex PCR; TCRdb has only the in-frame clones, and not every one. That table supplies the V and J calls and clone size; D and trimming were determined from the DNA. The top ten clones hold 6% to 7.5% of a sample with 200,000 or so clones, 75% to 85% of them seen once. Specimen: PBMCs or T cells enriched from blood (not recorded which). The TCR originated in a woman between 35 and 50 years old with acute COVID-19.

This CDR3 is CASSLGGASGSPGYNEQFF. CDR3 DNA: TGTGCCAGCAGCTTAGGTGGGGCTAGCGGGAGCCCCGGGTACAATGAGCAGTTCTTC. The chain couples TRBV7-6 to TRBJ2-1; TRBD2 aligns across 10 bases. J lost 4 bases, V lost 1 base, and 13 bases had no gene match. The CDR3 totals 19 residues. CDR1 SGHVS and CDR2 FNYEAQ come from the germline V gene.